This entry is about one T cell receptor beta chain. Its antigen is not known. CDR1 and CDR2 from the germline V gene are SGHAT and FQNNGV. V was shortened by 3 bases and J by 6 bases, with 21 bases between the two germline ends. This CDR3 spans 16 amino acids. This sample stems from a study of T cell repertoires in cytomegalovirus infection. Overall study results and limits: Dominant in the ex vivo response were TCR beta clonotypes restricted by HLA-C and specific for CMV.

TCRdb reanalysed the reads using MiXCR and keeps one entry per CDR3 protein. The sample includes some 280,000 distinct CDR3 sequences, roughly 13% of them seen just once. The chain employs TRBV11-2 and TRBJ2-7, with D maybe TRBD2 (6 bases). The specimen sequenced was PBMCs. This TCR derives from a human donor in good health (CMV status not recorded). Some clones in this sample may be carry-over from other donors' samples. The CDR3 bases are TGTGCCAGCAGCTTCGGCGCTACCAGACTAGTAGGCGAGCAGTACTTC. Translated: CASSFGATRLVGEQYF. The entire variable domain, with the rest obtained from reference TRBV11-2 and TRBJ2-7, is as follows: EAGVAQSPRYKIIEKRQSVAFWCNPISGHATLYWYQQILGQGPKLLIQFQNNGVVDDSQLPKDRFSAERLKGVDSTLKIQPAKLEDSAVYLCASSFGATRLVGEQYFGPGTRLTVT.